This T cell receptor beta chain was identified during a study of regulatory T cells in long-lasting Graves disease. Overall study results and limits: Persistent-disease Graves' patients showed less TCR diversity than new cases.

Worth noting for this clonotype: As yet, its antigen is unknown.

This CDR3 is 18 amino acids long. With 2 bases clipped from V and 4 bases from J, the junction kept 10 bases outside the gene matches. Germline loops: CDR1 SGHNT, CDR2 YYREEE (reference sequence). Library construction for TCR beta used iRepertoire HTBI primers and Arm-PCR of CDR3 regions. One entry per CDR3 protein, called by TCRdb with MiXCR from the multiplex PCR reads. Of roughly 430,000 distinct CDR3 sequences detected, roughly 17% appear once; the ten largest clones hold approximately 11%. The time point is: newly diagnosed GD, antithyroid drugs for less than 3 months. The TCR library was made from RNA that had been extracted from PBMCs in TRIzol. The source of the patients was an endocrinology department in Xi'an, China. The data also belong to a second study, concerning T cells in Graves' hyperthyroidism and ophthalmopathy.

This chain connects TRBV5-4 to TRBJ2-1, with 12 bases identical to TRBD2. The receptor was isolated from a woman under 40 with Graves disease. This specimen was peripheral blood mononuclear cells (PBMCs), taken at new diagnosis, from a patient treated with antithyroid drugs. CDR3 sequence reads: CASSLGGLAGIEYNEQFF. The CDR3 DNA is TGTGCCAGCAGCTTAGGAGGACTAGCGGGAATTGAATACAATGAGCAGTTCTTC.